This T cell receptor beta chain was identified in a study of shared T cell receptors in the human thymus. Looked up from germline, CDR1 is MGHDK and CDR2 is SYGVNS. The CDR3 runs 15 residues. The V segment lost 2 bases and the J segment 3 bases; nucleotides outside the gene matches: 3. Clones were read by immunoSEQ multiplex PCR, and TCRdb kept only the in-frame ones, dropping some. The sample holds more than 550,000 clones, approximately 87% seen once. These sequences were also reported in another study, on human thymus T cells. That study reports: Donors were healthy Finnish babies undergoing corrective operations for congenital heart defects. Resected material from corrective heart surgery provided the thymus tissue analysed. Thymic and blood repertoires seemed to favor certain V and J genes. Related research described strongly overlapping thymic repertoires in unrelated people.

The source material was thymocytes. This chain uses TRBV25-1 with TRBJ2-3; TRBD2 matches at 9 bases. The clonotype was recovered from a boy under two years old with a congenital heart defect. The CDR3 coding sequence is TGTGCCAGCAGTGAAACTAGCGGGTTGACAGATACGCAGTATTTT. This sequence encodes CASSETSGLTDTQYF. Drawing the rest from reference TRBV25-1 and TRBJ2-3, the complete variable domain is EADIYQTPRYLVIGTGKKITLECSQTMGHDKMYWYQQDPGMELHLIHYSYGVNSTEKGDLSSESTVSRIRTEHFPLTLESARPSHTSQYLCASSETSGLTDTQYFGPGTRLTVL.